A selection of T cell receptor beta chains follows, all from one sample in a study of CD4+ T cells in melanoma. The table came from immunoSEQ multiplex PCR; TCRdb's copy has only in-frame clones and leaves some out. The table lists roughly 3,500 clones, roughly 73% of them singletons. The sample was tumor tissue. Receptor source: a human donor with melanoma. Both conserved end residues are part of each CDR3. D genes are given only for firm matches. Expanded clones are given a class, and other clones once, few, many or no size at all.

>NA|NA|TRBJ2-3|TRBV27
TGTGCCAGCAGTTCGTCGGGGACGATAGATACGCAGTATTTT
CASSSSGTIDTQYF
>NA|TRBD2|TRBJ2-4|TRBV7-9
TGTGCCAGCAGCGGTAGTGGCGGGAGTTCCCACATTCAGTACTTC
CASSGSGGSSHIQYF
>few|TRBD1|TRBJ2-5|TRBV7-9
TGTGCCAGCAGCCCCGGGACAGGGAGAGGCCTACAAGAGACCCAGTACTTC
CASSPGTGRGLQETQYF
>NA|NA|TRBJ1-2|TRBV28
TGTGCCAGCAGCCCCAAGGGCTTCGATGGCTACACCTTC
CASSPKGFDGYTF
>NA|NA|TRBJ2-7|TRBV28
TGTGCCAGCAGTCCGAACGGACTACCGAACTCCTACGAGCAGTACTTC
CASSPNGLPNSYEQYF
>NA|NA|TRBJ2-3|TRBV7-2
TGTGCCAGCAGCTTGCTCGTTAGGGATACGCAGTATTTT
CASSLLVRDTQYF
>few|TRBD2|TRBJ2-1|TRBV7-6
TGTGCCAGCAGCTTAGCTCCTAGCGGGTACAATGAGCAGTTCTTC
CASSLAPSGYNEQFF
>NA|NA|TRBJ1-4|TRBV4-3
TGCGCCAGCAGCCAAGATCTGACCGCAACTAATGAAAAACTGTTTTTT
CASSQDLTATNEKLFF
>few|TRBD1|TRBJ1-2|TRBV15
TGTGCCACCAGCAGATTAGGACAGGGCGACTATGGCTACACCTTC
CATSRLGQGDYGYTF
>NA|NA|TRBJ1-1|TRBV6-1
TGTGCCAGCACGAGAGCGAACACTGAAGCTTTCTTT
CASTRANTEAFF
>NA|TRBD2|TRBJ2-5|TRBV7-2
TGTGCCAGCAGCTCCCGGGGGGGGGCAGGGACCTCTGGGGAGACCCAGTACTTC
CASSSRGGAGTSGETQYF
>few|TRBD1|TRBJ2-1|TRBV28
TGTGCCAGCAGTTTAGGTCCATTCGGGGACAGGGGAAGGACCTACAATGAGCAGTTCTTC
CASSLGPFGDRGRTYNEQFF
>NA|TRBD2|TRBJ2-1|TRBV28
TGTGCCAGCAGTTTAGCAGGACTAGCGGGAGTTAATGAGCAGTTCTTC
CASSLAGLAGVNEQFF
>NA|NA|TRBJ2-5|TRBV2
TGTGCCAGCAGCCTCGAAGAGACCCAGTACTTC
CASSLEETQYF
>NA|NA|TRBJ2-1|TRBV7-2
TGTGCCAGCAGCTTACGGGTAGACCGGTTCTTC
CASSLRVDRFF
>NA|NA|TRBJ2-7|TRBV15
TGTGCCACCAGCAGAGAGGGTCGGGGGCAGTACTTC
CATSREGRGQYF
>NA|NA|TRBJ2-2|TRBV12-5
TGTGCTAGTGGTTTCTATCCCGGGGAGCTGTTTTTT
CASGFYPGELFF
>NA|TRBD1|TRBJ2-2|TRBV9
TGTGCCAGCTCGGACAGGGGGTACACCGGGGAGCTGTTTTTT
CASSDRGYTGELFF
>NA|TRBD1|TRBJ2-2|TRBV7-3
TGTGCCAGCAGCCCTCTTGACGGAGACAGGGGGCTAGTTTGGACCGGGGAGCTGTTTTTT
CASSPLDGDRGLVWTGELFF
>NA|NA|TRBJ2-3|TRBV4-1
TGCGCCAGCAGCCTGACACGGGGGAGGACAGATACGCAGTATTTT
CASSLTRGRTDTQYF
>NA|NA|TRBJ2-1|TRBV6-4
TGTGCCAGCAGTGACTCGGAAGCTAATGAGCAGTTCTTC
CASSDSEANEQFF
>NA|NA|TRBJ1-1|TRBV6-5
TGTGCCAGCAGTTACCTCATAAACACTGAAGCTTTCTTT
CASSYLINTEAFF
>NA|TRBD1|TRBJ2-1|TRBV6-1
TGTGCCAGCAGTGACCGGGACAGGGTAGACGGGGAGCAGTTCTTC
CASSDRDRVDGEQFF
>NA|TRBD2|TRBJ2-3|TRBV5-1
TGCGCCAGCAGCTTGGGGACTAGCGGACAACGCACAGATACGCAGTATTTT
CASSLGTSGQRTDTQYF
>NA|TRBD2|TRBJ2-2|TRBV27
TGTGCCAGCAGCCTCCATCTGGGGGGGTACACCGGGGAGCTGTTTTTT
CASSLHLGGYTGELFF
>NA|NA|TRBJ2-3|TRBV7-2
TGTGCCAGCAGCTCCCGACAGGCAGGCACAGATACGCAGTATTTT
CASSSRQAGTDTQYF
>NA|NA|TRBJ2-7|TRBV6-1
TGTGCCAGCAGTGAAGAGGGTTACGAGCAGTACTTC
CASSEEGYEQYF
>NA|NA|TRBJ2-5|TRBV9
TGTGCCAGCAGCCCAGGGGGGGCCCGAGGGGAGACCCAGTACTTC
CASSPGGARGETQYF
>NA|NA|TRBJ2-1|TRBV2
TGTGCCAGCAAGGGTAGCGGCGATGAGCAGTTCTTC
CASKGSGDEQFF